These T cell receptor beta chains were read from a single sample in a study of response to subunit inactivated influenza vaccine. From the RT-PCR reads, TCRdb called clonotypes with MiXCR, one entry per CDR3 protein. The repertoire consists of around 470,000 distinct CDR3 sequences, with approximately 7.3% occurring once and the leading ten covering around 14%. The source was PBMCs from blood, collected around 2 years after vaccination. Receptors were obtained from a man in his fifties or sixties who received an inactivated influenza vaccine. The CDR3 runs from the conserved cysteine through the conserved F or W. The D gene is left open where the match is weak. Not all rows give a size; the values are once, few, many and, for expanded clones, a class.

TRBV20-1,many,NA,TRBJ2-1,TGCAGTGCTCGCCCTGGGTCCTACAATGAGCAGTTCTTC,CSARPGSYNEQFF
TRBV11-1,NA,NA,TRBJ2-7,TGTGCCAGCAGCCCCTTTGGGGGCCTCGCGGGCCTAAACAGCGAGCAGTACTTC,CASSPFGGLAGLNSEQYF
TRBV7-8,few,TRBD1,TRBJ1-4,TGTGCCAGCAGCCCACGTCCGGGACAGGGGACAACTAATGAAAAACTGTTTTTT,CASSPRPGQGTTNEKLFF
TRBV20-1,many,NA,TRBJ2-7,TGCAGTGCTAGGACAGCAGCTGAGTACGAGCAGTACTTC,CSARTAAEYEQYF
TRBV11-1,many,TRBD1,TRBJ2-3,TGTGCCAGCAGCCCGACAGGGTTCTCGCAGTATTTT,CASSPTGFSQYF
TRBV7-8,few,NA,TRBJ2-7,TGTGCCAGCAGCTTCGGCAGACAGTACGAGCAGTACTTC,CASSFGRQYEQYF
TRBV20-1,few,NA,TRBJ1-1,TGCAGTGCGCTGGGCCCGAACACTGAAGCTTTCTTT,CSALGPNTEAFF
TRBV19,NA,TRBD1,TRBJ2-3,TGTGCCAGTAGGACCTTCGGACAGGGGCCCACAGATACGCAGTATTTT,CASRTFGQGPTDTQYF
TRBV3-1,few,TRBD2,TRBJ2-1,TGTGCCAGCAGCCAAGTGAACGGCGGGAGGGCCGGACAGTTCTTC,CASSQVNGGRAGQFF
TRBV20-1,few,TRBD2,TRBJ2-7,TGCAGTGCTAGACCTGGACTAGCGGTAAAAGCAGGCGAGCAGTACTTC,CSARPGLAVKAGEQYF
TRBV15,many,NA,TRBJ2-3,TGTGCCACCAGCAGAGATAAGGCTACAGTGGATACGCAGTATTTT,CATSRDKATVDTQYF
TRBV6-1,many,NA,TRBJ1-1,TGTGCCAGCAGTGAAGGGTTTATGTACACTGAAGCTTTCTTT,CASSEGFMYTEAFF
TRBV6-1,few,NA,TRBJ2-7,TGTGCCAGCAGAAGCGACATATCACGGCTCTACGAGCAGTACTTC,CASRSDISRLYEQYF
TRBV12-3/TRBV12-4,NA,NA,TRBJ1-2,TGTGCCAGCAGTTTAGCAGGGGGGCAGGGTGGCTACACCTTC,CASSLAGGQGGYTF
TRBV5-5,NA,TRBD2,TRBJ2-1,TGTGCCAGCAGCTTGAGACTAGCGGGAGATAACAGTGAGCAGTTCTTC,CASSLRLAGDNSEQFF
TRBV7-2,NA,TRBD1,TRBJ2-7,TGTGCCAGCAGCGTTACAGGGGCCTACGAGCAGTACTTC,CASSVTGAYEQYF
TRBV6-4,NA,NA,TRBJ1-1,TGTTCCAGCAGGCACAGGGCCAACATGAACACTGAAGCTTTCTTT,CSSRHRANMNTEAFF
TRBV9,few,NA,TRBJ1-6,TGTGCCAGCAGCAATACAGGAGGATCCAATTCACCCCTCCACTTT,CASSNTGGSNSPLHF
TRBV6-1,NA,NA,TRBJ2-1,TGTGCCAGCAGCGAACAGACCCCCTGGTTCTTC,CASSEQTPWFF
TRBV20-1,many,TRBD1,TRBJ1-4,TGCAGTGCTACCCGGGACAGGGTTGATGAAAAACTGTTTTTT,CSATRDRVDEKLFF
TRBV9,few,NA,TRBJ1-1,TGTGCCAGCAGCGTAGACGGGGGAAGAGACACTGAAGCTTTCTTT,CASSVDGGRDTEAFF
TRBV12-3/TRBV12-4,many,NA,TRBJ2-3,TGTGCCAGCAGTACGACACGAAGCACAGATACGCAGTATTTT,CASSTTRSTDTQYF
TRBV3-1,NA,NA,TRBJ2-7,TGTGCCAGCAGCCAAGCGGGATGCTACGAGCAGTACTTC,CASSQAGCYEQYF
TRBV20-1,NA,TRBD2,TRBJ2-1,TGCAGTGCTAGAGACAGCACTAGCGGGAGGGTTTACAATGAGCAGTTCTTC,CSARDSTSGRVYNEQFF
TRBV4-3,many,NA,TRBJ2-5,TGCGCCAGCAGCCGCGGATTAACAGAGACCCAGTACTTC,CASSRGLTETQYF
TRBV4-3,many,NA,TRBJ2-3,TGCGCCAGCAGCTCTCGTGGAGATACGCAGTATTTT,CASSSRGDTQYF
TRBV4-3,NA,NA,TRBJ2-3,TGCGCCAGCAGCCAGGACCTCCGGCAATACACAGATACGCAGTATTTT,CASSQDLRQYTDTQYF
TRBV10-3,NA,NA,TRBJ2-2,TGTGCCATCAGGGGGGACGGGGAGCTGTTTTTT,CAIRGDGELFF
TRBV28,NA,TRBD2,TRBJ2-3,TGTGCCAGCAGTTTTAGCGGGCGCTTAGATACGCAGTATTTT,CASSFSGRLDTQYF
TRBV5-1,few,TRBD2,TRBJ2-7,TGCGCCAGCAGCTTGGGAAGACTAGCGGGAGGAGACGAGCAGTACTTC,CASSLGRLAGGDEQYF
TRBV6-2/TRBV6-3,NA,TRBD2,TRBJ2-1,TGTGCCAGCCAAGAGGGACTAGCGGCTCCCGATGAGCAGTTCTTC,CASQEGLAAPDEQFF
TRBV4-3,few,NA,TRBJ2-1,TGCGCCAGCAGCCCGTCTGCCAGGGCGGTCGTAGGTGAGCAGTTCTTC,CASSPSARAVVGEQFF